This T cell receptor beta chain was identified in a study of monozygotic twins with inflammatory bowel disease. TCRdb reworked the 5' RACE reads into one entry per CDR3 protein, no DNA. Reported are a few hundred thousand distinct CDR3 sequences; the ten largest clones contain approximately 2.4%. The length of the CDR3 is 16 residues. CDR1 and CDR2 from the germline V gene are SGHTA and FQGTGA. This receptor was obtained from a human donor with ulcerative colitis or Crohn's disease, or a healthy co-twin of an affected twin (not recorded which). The chain carries TRBV7-3 and TRBJ2-4; TCRdb names TRBD1, which stays unverified in the absence of DNA. Sample: blood. The CDR3 region is CASSIGQGGAKNIQYF. Full variable domain (missing parts from reference TRBV7-3 and TRBJ2-4): GAGVSQTPSNKVTEKGKYVELRCDPISGHTALYWYRQSLGQGPEFLIYFQGTGAADDSGLPNDRFFAVRPEGSVSTLKIQRTERGDSAVYLCASSIGQGGAKNIQYFGAGTRLSVL.